This entry lists 7 T cell receptor beta chains sequenced from one sample in a study of T-cell memory formation after mild COVID-19 (dated by TCRdb to the early 2020s). To prepare the library, 5' RACE was applied. The sequencer was an Illumina NovaSeq 6000. The public sequencing data were trimmed at Q25 with fastp and processed into clonotypes with MiXCR by TCRdb, which kept only in-frame beta chains. One record per CDR3 amino acid sequence lists the most common genes and DNA. The sample table shows around 340,000 distinct CDR3 sequences, and 15% are seen once. The top ten constitute approximately 20% of the sample. Sequencing was carried out using PBMCs or a T cell subset sorted from them (not recorded which). All receptors derive from a man aged 18 to 29 who had mild COVID-19 (a few samples of this study predate the infection). The sample titles of this study are shuffled in the database, so cell type and time point are left out; the donor was told from shared clones.

This clonotype has only a few counts. The chain links TRBV25-1 to TRBJ2-5; D is possibly TRBD1 or TRBD2 (5 bases each). V was cut by 4 bases and J by 2 bases, with 17 bases left in between. Germline lookup yields CDR1 MGHDK and CDR2 SYGVNS. The length of the CDR3 is 16 residues. In DNA, the CDR3 is TGTGCCAGCAGTGGTGCCCCAGGGACGGGTCAAGAGACCCAGTACTTC. It translates to CASSGAPGTGQETQYF.

V usage is TRBV4-2 and J usage is TRBJ2-3; tentatively, D is TRBD1 or TRBD2 (5 bases each). Germline CDR1 and CDR2: LGHNA and YNFKEQ. This CDR3 is 13 amino acids long. V was cut by 3 bases and J by 8 bases, with 12 bases left in between. The DNA of the CDR3 is TGTGCCAGCAGCCAGAGCAGGGCGGGTACGCAGTATTTT. This gives the protein CASSQSRAGTQYF.

There are a few counts of this clonotype. The chain joins TRBV6-2 or TRBV6-3 to TRBJ2-2; 8 bases line up with TRBD1. This CDR3 comprises 16 residues. Germline values: CDR1 MNHEY, CDR2 SVGEGT. V trimming: 2 bases; J trimming: 6 bases; junction bases outside the gene matches: 8. Here the CDR3 reads CASSYRTGMLAGELFF. CDR3 DNA: TGTGCCAGCAGTTACCGGACAGGGATGTTGGCCGGGGAGCTGTTTTTT.

The J gene is TRBJ2-4, the V gene TRBV15; perhaps TRBD1 as D (6 bases). This CDR3 has 12 residues. The V and J ends lost 11 bases and 1 base respectively, with 9 bases between them. Germline loops: CDR1 LNHNV, CDR2 YYDKDF (reference sequence). The CDR3 DNA sequence: TGTGCCCTCGGACAGGCCAAAAACATTCAGTACTTC. It codes for CALGQAKNIQYF.

This clonotype showed up just a few times. This chain joins TRBV20-1 and TRBJ2-1, with 13 bases that match TRBD2. Germline CDR1 reads DFQATT; CDR2 reads SNEGSKA (reference sequence). V dropped 5 bases and J dropped 6; count of bases not matched to a gene: 7. The CDR3 is 15 amino acids. CDR3 bases: TGCAGTGCTCAACCGGGACTAGCGGGGTCCAATGAGCAGTTCTTC. Its translation is CSAQPGLAGSNEQFF.

This clonotype was counted only a few times. The chain carries TRBV5-5 and TRBJ1-1; D remains unclear. This CDR3 is 11 amino acids long. From germline, CDR1 is SGHKS and CDR2 YYEKEE (reference sequence). With 6 bases removed from V and 1 base from J, the gap between germline ends came to 4 bases. CDR3 protein: CASIRNTEAFF. For the CDR3, the DNA is TGTGCCAGCATTCGGAACACTGAAGCTTTCTTT.

The V call is TRBV5-1, the J call TRBJ2-5; the match to TRBD2 covers 12 bases. The J segment lost 3 bases and the V segment lost 6 bases, leaving 3 bases of the junction unmatched. Germline V gene data show CDR1 as SGHRS and CDR2 as YFSETQ. There are 14 residues in the CDR3. Here the CDR3 DNA reads TGCGCCAGCACTCGACTAGCGGGGGAAGAGACCCAGTACTTC. Encoded protein: CASTRLAGEETQYF.